This TCR beta chain was recovered during a study of sequential checkpoint blockade in melanoma. Background on the study: Patients were randomized 1:1 to nivolumab-then-ipilimumab or ipilimumab-then-nivolumab first-line. Each arm's sequence ended with maintenance nivolumab.

The treatment here: randomized to nivolumab then ipilimumab (arm A) or the reverse (arm B). Sorted cells were live CD3+CD8+, lacking CD19 and CD56, from PBMCs. J was trimmed by 7 bases and V by 0 bases; bases with no gene match: 5. The germline V gene has CDR1 SGDLS and CDR2 YYNGEE. The CDR3 has 16 residues. TCRdb's table, derived via immunoSEQ multiplex PCR, lists solely in-frame clones and lacks some. Found here are approximately 6,100 clones, 50% to 70% of them singletons; the top ten hold about 15%. The rearrangement joins TRBV9 to TRBJ2-1; 12 nucleotides line up with TRBD2. Sequencing was performed on CD8+ T cells sorted from blood (inferred from file names), taken from a patient given nivolumab and ipilimumab in sequence. This receptor was obtained from a human donor with melanoma. The CDR3 is CASSVGSSGGGNEQFF. CDR3 sequence (DNA): TGTGCCAGCAGCGTAGGGTCTAGCGGGGGGGGGAATGAGCAGTTCTTC. Drawing the rest from reference TRBV9 and TRBJ2-1, the complete variable domain is DSGVTQTPKHLITATGQRVTLRCSPRSGDLSVYWYQQSLDQGLQFLIQYYNGEERAKGNILERFSAQQFPDLHSELNLSSLELGDSALYFCASSVGSSGGGNEQFFGPGTRLTVL.